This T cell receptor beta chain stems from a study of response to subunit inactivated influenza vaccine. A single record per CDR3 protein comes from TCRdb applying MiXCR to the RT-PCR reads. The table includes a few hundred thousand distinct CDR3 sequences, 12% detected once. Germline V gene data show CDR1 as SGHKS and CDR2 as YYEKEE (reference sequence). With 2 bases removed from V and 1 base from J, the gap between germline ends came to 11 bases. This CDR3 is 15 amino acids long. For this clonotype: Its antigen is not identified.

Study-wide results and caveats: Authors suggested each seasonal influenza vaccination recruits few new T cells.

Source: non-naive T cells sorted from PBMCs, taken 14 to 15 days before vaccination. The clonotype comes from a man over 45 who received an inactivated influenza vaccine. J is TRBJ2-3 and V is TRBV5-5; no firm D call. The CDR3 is CASSFLDGRTDTQYF. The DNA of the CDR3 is TGTGCCAGCAGCTTTTTAGACGGTCGCACAGATACGCAGTATTTT.